Listed here is a single T cell receptor (beta chain). Antigen: not known. These data are taken from a study of tumor-infiltrating lymphocytes in primary liver carcinoma. Points from the study as a whole: Pairs of tumor regions overlapped more than tumor-adjacent and tumor-blood pairs did. Compared with blood, tumor repertoires held significantly more in their top 250 clones.

The CDR3 contains 12 residues. The V end lost 5 bases, the J end lost 11 bases, and 15 bases lay between the germline ends. Investigators took RNA and DNA out together from roughly 20-30 mg of unsorted bulk tissue. Production of TCR beta cDNA used roughly 500 ng total RNA together with a constant-region primer. Slightly modified ARM-PCR, run as three nested multiplex PCR rounds, produced the TCR beta libraries. With TRBV1-TRBV30 forward primers and a C-beta reverse primer, the first two PCR rounds were run for roughly 10 cycles each. Each CDR3 protein gets one entry after TCRdb re-called the multiplex PCR reads with MiXCR. The sample lists 70,000 to 95,000 distinct CDR3 sequences, over 60% occurring once.

What was sequenced was liver tumor tissue from sampling region 4. Sample subset: tumor region T4, right-lateral pole. V gene TRBV12-3 or TRBV12-4 combines with J gene TRBJ2-5, with D uncertain. This sequence originates from a middle-aged man with primary liver carcinoma and hepatitis B virus infection. CDR3 bases: TGTGCCAGCAGTGTGGGTGGGAATGAGCAGTACTTC. Protein sequence: CASSVGGNEQYF.